The sequence of this T cell receptor (beta chain) was determined in a study of radiotherapy plus CTLA-4 blockade in lung cancer. Findings and limits, study-wide: Increased serum interferon-beta after radiation also reportedly predicted response strongly.

Regarding this clone: Its antigen is not identified.

Some clones are missing from TCRdb's copy, which holds only in-frame ones; the method was immunoSEQ multiplex PCR. The sample contains 50,000 to 65,000 clones, less than 85% of which appear only once. V was pared by 4 bases and J by 0 bases, with 17 bases between. Germline values: CDR1 SGDLS, CDR2 YYNGEE. There are 17 residues in the CDR3. The chain has TRBV9 and TRBJ1-3; D not certain. The sequencing here drew on peripheral blood, taken from a patient treated with radiotherapy plus ipilimumab. This sequence was found in a human donor with non-small cell lung cancer who had a complete response to radiotherapy plus ipilimumab. Here the CDR3 reads CASSPLMGGNSGNTIYF. CDR3 sequence (DNA): TGTGCCAGCAGCCCTCTTATGGGAGGGAACTCTGGAAACACCATATATTTT.